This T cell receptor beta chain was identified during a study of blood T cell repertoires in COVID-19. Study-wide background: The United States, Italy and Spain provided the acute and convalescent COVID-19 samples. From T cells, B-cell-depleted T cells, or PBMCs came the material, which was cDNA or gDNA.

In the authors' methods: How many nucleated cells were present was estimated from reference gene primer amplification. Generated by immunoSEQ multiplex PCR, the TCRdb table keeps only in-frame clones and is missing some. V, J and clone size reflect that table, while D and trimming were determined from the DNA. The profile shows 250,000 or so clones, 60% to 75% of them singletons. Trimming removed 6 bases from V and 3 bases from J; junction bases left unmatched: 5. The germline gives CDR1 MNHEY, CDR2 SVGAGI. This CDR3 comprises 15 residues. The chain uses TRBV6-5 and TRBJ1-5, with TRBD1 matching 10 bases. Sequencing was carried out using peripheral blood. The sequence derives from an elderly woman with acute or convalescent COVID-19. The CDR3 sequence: CASRTGGASNQPQHF. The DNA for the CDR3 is TGTGCCAGCAGGACAGGGGGCGCCTCCAATCAGCCCCAGCATTTT.